Below are 22 T cell receptor beta chains sequenced from a single sample in a study of Ad26.COV2.S vaccination and SARS-CoV-2 variants. The treatment denotes: 15 to 20 received Ad26.COV2.S at low or high dose, single or two shots; roughly five received placebo; per-sample allocation not given. Day 63 after the first injection of vaccine or placebo was the sampling time. Assay used: immunoSEQ multiplex PCR; TCRdb lists only in-frame clones, some missing. The sample records approximately 480,000 clones, around 85% being singletons. The sequencing used peripheral blood, collected in a trial of Ad26.COV2.S vaccine versus placebo. These receptors came from a person between 18 and 65 years old who received the Ad26.COV2.S COVID-19 vaccine or a placebo.

The J gene is TRBJ2-7, the V gene TRBV13; TRBD2 matches 8 bases. V lost 2 bases and J lost 0; bases outside the gene matches: 0. Germline V gene sequence: CDR1 PRHDT, CDR2 FYEKMQ (reference sequence). The CDR3 extends over 14 amino acids. The DNA for the CDR3 is TGTGCCAGCAGCTTAAGCGGGGGCTCCTACGAGCAGTACTTC. Its translation: CASSLSGGSYEQYF.

The rearrangement links TRBV19 to TRBJ1-2; TRBD1 matches at 8 bases. V lost 5 bases and J lost 0; bases outside the gene matches: 11. Germline assignment: CDR1 LNHDA and CDR2 SQIVND (reference sequence). The CDR3 has 17 residues. The CDR3 DNA follows: TGTGCCAGTAGTGTGGACAGGGTGGCCTCCTCTAACTATGGCTACACCTTC. Amino acids: CASSVDRVASSNYGYTF.

This rearrangement joins TRBV3-1 (or the pseudogene TRBV3-2) to TRBJ2-7; 12 positions match TRBD2. Germline CDR1 reads LGHDT; CDR2 reads YNNKEL (reference sequence). The CDR3 has 14 amino acids. J gave up 4 bases and V 3 bases, and 1 base lay outside the gene matches. CDR3 amino acids: CASSQTSGSYEQYF. The DNA of the CDR3 is TGTGCCAGCAGCCAGACTAGCGGGAGTTACGAGCAGTACTTC.

This CDR3 is CASSLVGATNEKLFF. CDR3 sequence (DNA): TGCGCCAGCAGCTTGGTCGGGGCAACTAATGAAAAACTGTTTTTT. The rearrangement uses TRBV5-1 and TRBJ1-4; D not resolved. Germline V gene data show CDR1 as SGHRS and CDR2 as YFSETQ. This CDR3 has 15 residues. V gave up 0 bases and J gave up 0 bases, with 6 bases separating them. The entire variable domain, with the rest obtained from reference TRBV5-1 and TRBJ1-4, is as follows: KAGVTQTPRYLIKTRGQQVTLSCSPISGHRSVSWYQQTPGQGLQFLFEYFSETQRNKGNFPGRFSGRQFSNSRSEMNVSTLELGDSALYLCASSLVGATNEKLFFGSGTQLSVL.

In this sample, this clone turned up a few times. The J gene is TRBJ1-2, the V gene TRBV27; D uncertain. CDR1 and CDR2 from the germline V gene are MNHEY and SMNVEV (reference sequence). The length of the CDR3 is 14 residues. V was trimmed by 5 bases and J by 7 bases, leaving 17 bases between them. CDR3 nucleotide sequence: TGTGCCAGCAGTGCTCAACCGCTTTCGGGTGGCTACACCTTC. This translates into CASSAQPLSGGYTF.

This clone was counted only a few times. The V gene is TRBV30, the J gene TRBJ1-1; D unclear. This CDR3 comprises 14 residues. With 1 base removed from V and 0 bases from J, the gap between germline ends came to 9 bases. Germline CDR1 GTSNPN, CDR2 SVGIG (reference sequence). The CDR3, as DNA: TGTGCCTGGAGTGCTTCACCCTTGAACACTGAAGCTTTCTTT. It yields the protein CAWSASPLNTEAFF.

This clone was detected once. CDR3 protein: CASSQDGGPVLLNTGELFF. As DNA, the CDR3 is TGCGCCAGCAGCCAAGATGGAGGGCCCGTCCTATTGAACACCGGGGAGCTGTTTTTT. This sequence joins TRBV4-3 and TRBJ2-2; weak D call: TRBD2 (6 bases). Trimming stripped 0 bases from V and 1 base from J, with 18 bases between. Per the germline V gene, CDR1 is LGHNA and CDR2 is YSLEER. This CDR3 spans 19 amino acids.

The chain links TRBV2 to TRBJ2-3; D unclear. The germline V gene has CDR1 SNHLY and CDR2 FYNNEI. The V end lost 7 bases, the J end lost 5 bases, and 10 bases lay between the germline ends. The CDR3 is made up of 12 amino acids. In DNA form, the CDR3 reads TGTGCCAGCATGCAGGCACAAGATACGCAGTATTTT. This sequence encodes CASMQAQDTQYF.

The chain combines TRBV9 with TRBJ1-3; D remains unclear. Trimming left V 0 bases short and J 8 bases short, with 9 bases between. Germline lookup yields CDR1 SGDLS and CDR2 YYNGEE. The CDR3 is 13 residues long. This chain's CDR3 is CASSVGILDTIYF. The CDR3 nucleotides read TGTGCCAGCAGCGTAGGGATATTGGACACCATATATTTT.

The gene calls are TRBV7-9 and TRBJ2-7, with 8 bases aligning to TRBD2. This CDR3 has 15 amino acids. The germline V gene has CDR1 SEHNR and CDR2 FQNEAQ (reference sequence). Trimming cost V 3 bases and J 5 bases; bases outside gene matches: 9. The CDR3 is CASSLSGGPIHEQYF. The CDR3 DNA reads as TGTGCCAGCAGCTTGTCGGGAGGGCCTATCCACGAGCAGTACTTC. Full variable domain (outside the CDR3, taken from reference TRBV7-9 and TRBJ2-7): DTGVSQNPRHKITKRGQNVTFRCDPISEHNRLYWYRQTLGQGPEFLTYFQNEAQLEKSRLLSDRFSAERPKGSFSTLEIQRTEQGDSAMYLCASSLSGGPIHEQYFGPGTRLTVT.

The V call is TRBV4-2, the J call TRBJ2-3; the match to TRBD2 covers 12 bases. The CDR3 is made up of 19 amino acids. Germline lookup yields CDR1 LGHNA and CDR2 YNFKEQ. The ends lost 0 bases at V and 1 base at J; junction bases unmatched: 8. CDR3 bases: TGTGCCAGCAGCCAAGAAAAGACTAGCGGGAGTACTCGCACAGATACGCAGTATTTT. Translated: CASSQEKTSGSTRTDTQYF.

The rearrangement links TRBV28 to TRBJ1-6; no definite D call. Germline values: CDR1 MDHEN, CDR2 SYDVKM. The CDR3 contains 14 residues. V lost 6 bases to trimming and J lost 9 bases, with 15 bases between them. The CDR3 loop reads CASRPLYMVSPLHF. CDR3 bases: TGTGCCAGCAGACCCCTTTATATGGTTTCACCCCTCCACTTT. Combining the CDR3 with reference TRBV28 and TRBJ1-6 gives the whole variable domain DVKVTQSSRYLVKRTGEKVFLECVQDMDHENMFWYRQDPGLGLRLIYFSYDVKMKEKGDIPEGYSVSREKKERFSLILESASTNQTSMYLCASRPLYMVSPLHFGNGTRLTVT.

The V gene is TRBV6-4, the J gene TRBJ2-1, with a possible D match to TRBD2 (5 bases). The length of the CDR3 is 15 residues. Germline V gene lookup returns CDR1 MRHNA and CDR2 SNTAGT. V lost 0 bases to trimming and J lost 6 bases, with 12 bases between them. In DNA, the CDR3 is TGTGCCAGCAGTGACTCAGACGGGATTATCAATGAGCAGTTCTTC. This codes for CASSDSDGIINEQFF.

This clone was found a few times. The chain is built from TRBV5-1 and TRBJ2-7, with D possibly matching TRBD1 (5 bases). The CDR3 has 13 amino acids. The germline V and J ends were trimmed by 6 bases and 2 bases, with 12 bases remaining between them. Germline CDR1 is SGHRS and CDR2 is YFSETQ. CDR3 amino acids: CASKKGAPYEQYF. The CDR3 nucleotides read TGCGCCAGCAAAAAAGGGGCTCCCTACGAGCAGTACTTC.

The chain recombines TRBV10-3 with TRBJ2-1; TRBD1 matches at 12 bases. From germline, CDR1 is ENHRY and CDR2 SYGVKD. J lost 9 bases, V lost 6 bases, and 21 bases had no gene match. The CDR3 contains 19 residues. CDR3 bases: TGTGCCATCAGGAGGACGGGACAGGGGGCGCACGGCGGAGGTCTTGAGCAGTTCTTC. It translates to CAIRRTGQGAHGGGLEQFF.

The CDR3 region is CASSIGSGRADTQYF. The DNA of the CDR3 is TGTGCCAGTAGTATAGGGAGCGGGAGAGCAGATACGCAGTATTTT. The rearrangement uses TRBV19 and TRBJ2-3; TRBD2 agrees at 8 bases. V dropped 1 base and J dropped 4; count of bases not matched to a gene: 4. Germline V lookup: CDR1 LNHDA, CDR2 SQIVND (reference sequence). The CDR3 consists of 15 residues.

This rearrangement joins TRBV4-3 to TRBJ2-3, with 8 bases lining up with TRBD1. Per the germline V gene, CDR1 is LGHNA and CDR2 is YSLEER. The CDR3 has 17 amino acids. Germline trimming cut 0 bases from V and 0 bases from J; bases unmatched to any gene: 5. The CDR3 nucleotides read TGCGCCAGCAGCCAAGATGGTCGGGACAGGAGCACAGATACGCAGTATTTT. Protein sequence: CASSQDGRDRSTDTQYF.

This clone showed up just a few times. This sample also contains other DNA sequences that code for the same CDR3. The chain uses TRBV5-1 and TRBJ1-2; 9 bases line up with TRBD1. V was clipped by 4 bases and J by 3 bases; unmatched bases: 4. The germline V gene has CDR1 SGHRS and CDR2 YFSETQ. This CDR3 spans 14 amino acids. CDR3 coding DNA: TGCGCCAGCAGCCCGGGACAGGGCGACTATGGCTACACCTTC. Protein: CASSPGQGDYGYTF.

V gene TRBV27 combines with J gene TRBJ2-7; D is unresolved. V was clipped by 5 bases and J by 6 bases, with 14 bases between them. The CDR3 is 13 amino acids. Germline lookup yields CDR1 MNHEY and CDR2 SMNVEV (reference sequence). The CDR3, as DNA: TGTGCCAGCAGTATAATCCCGGGTACCGAGCAGTACTTC. Residues: CASSIIPGTEQYF.

The chain carries TRBV4-3 and TRBJ1-4, with 10 bases matching TRBD1. V gave up 0 bases and J gave up 4 bases; unmatched junction bases: 20. CDR3 length: 22 residues. The germline CDR1 and CDR2 sequences are LGHNA and YSLEER. The CDR3 loop is CASSQDLSLRTGGGGDNEKLFF. The CDR3 DNA follows: TGCGCCAGCAGCCAAGATCTTTCTCTTCGGACAGGGGGAGGAGGGGATAATGAAAAACTGTTTTTT.

The V call is TRBV19, the J call TRBJ2-7, with 7 nucleotides matching TRBD1. The CDR3 is 18 residues long. CDR1 is LNHDA, CDR2 SQIVND, per germline (reference sequence). The ends lost 6 bases at V and 3 bases at J; junction bases unmatched: 20. This CDR3 reads CASSSKTGSGTQGYEQYF. The CDR3 DNA follows: TGTGCCAGTAGCAGCAAGACAGGGAGTGGTACCCAAGGCTACGAGCAGTACTTC.

This rearrangement joins TRBV5-4 to TRBJ1-6; a weak D match, TRBD1 (5 bases). Trimming removed 6 bases from V and 2 bases from J, with 9 bases in between. CDR3 length equals 14 residues. Germline V gene sequence: CDR1 SGHNT, CDR2 YYREEE (reference sequence). CDR3 DNA: TGTGCCAGCACCGGGGGGACCTATAATTCACCCCTCCACTTT. Residues: CASTGGTYNSPLHF.